This T cell receptor beta chain stems from a study of shared clonotypes between healthy human individuals. Study summary: The donors, a couple of women and a few men, were aged 18 to 49. A donor's plate count was three for CD4 naive and three for CD4 memory; CD8 naive had two and CD8 memory one. Study observations and caveats: Across subsets, estimated richness was generally greater for naive than for memory populations.

CD45RO+ cells plus CCR7-negative CD45RA+ TemRA cells formed CD8 memory. Comments on this clone: Its antigen remains unidentified.

Germline CDR1 MNHEY, CDR2 SMNVEV (reference sequence). The germline V and J ends were trimmed by 3 bases and 5 bases, with 17 bases remaining between them. The CDR3 contains 15 residues. Sequenced by immunoSEQ multiplex PCR; TCRdb stores in-frame clones only, minus some. In the table there are more than 550,000 clones, about 90% of which are singletons. V and J are TRBV27 and TRBJ2-7, with a possible D match to TRBD1 (5 bases). What was sequenced was memory CD8+ T cells from PBMCs. Sample subset: CD45RO+ cells pooled with CCR7-negative TemRA cells. The clonotype comes from a man aged 18 to 30 in good health. Some clones in this sample may be carry-over from other donors' samples. CDR3 protein: CASSFTPGKLDEQYF. The CDR3 bases are TGTGCCAGCAGTTTTACTCCAGGGAAGCTGGACGAGCAGTACTTC.